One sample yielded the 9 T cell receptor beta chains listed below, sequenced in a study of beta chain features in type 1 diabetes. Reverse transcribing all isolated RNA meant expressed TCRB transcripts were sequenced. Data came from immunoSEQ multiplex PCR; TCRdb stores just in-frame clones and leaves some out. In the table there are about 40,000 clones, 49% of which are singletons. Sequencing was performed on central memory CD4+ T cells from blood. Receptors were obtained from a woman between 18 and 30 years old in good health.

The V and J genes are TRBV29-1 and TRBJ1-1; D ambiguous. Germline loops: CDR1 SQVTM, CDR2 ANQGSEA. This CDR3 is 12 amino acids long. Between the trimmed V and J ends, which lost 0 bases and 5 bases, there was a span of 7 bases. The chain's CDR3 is CSVEDPLTEAFF. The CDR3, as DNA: TGCAGCGTTGAAGATCCTTTAACTGAAGCTTTCTTT.

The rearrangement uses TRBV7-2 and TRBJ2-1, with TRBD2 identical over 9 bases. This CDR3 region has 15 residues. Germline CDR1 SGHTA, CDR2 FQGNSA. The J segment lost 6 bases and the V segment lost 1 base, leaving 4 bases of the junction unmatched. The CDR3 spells CASSLGTSASNEQFF. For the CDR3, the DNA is TGTGCCAGCAGCTTAGGGACTAGCGCATCCAATGAGCAGTTCTTC. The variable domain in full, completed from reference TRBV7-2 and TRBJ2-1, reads GAGVSQSPSNKVTEKGKDVELRCDPISGHTALYWYRQSLGQGLEFLIYFQGNSAPDKSGLPSDRFSAERTGGSVSTLTIQRTQQEDSAVYLCASSLGTSASNEQFFGPGTRLTVL.

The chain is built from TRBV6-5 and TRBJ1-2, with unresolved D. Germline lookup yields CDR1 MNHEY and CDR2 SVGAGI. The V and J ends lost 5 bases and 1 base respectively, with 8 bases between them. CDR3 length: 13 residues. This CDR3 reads CASSSTDNYGYTF. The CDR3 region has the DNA TGTGCCAGCAGTAGCACAGATAACTATGGCTACACCTTC.

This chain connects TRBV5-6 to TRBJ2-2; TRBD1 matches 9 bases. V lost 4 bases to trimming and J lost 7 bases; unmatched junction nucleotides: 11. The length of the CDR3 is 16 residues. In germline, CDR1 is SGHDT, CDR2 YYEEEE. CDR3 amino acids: CASSLSADRGNGELFF. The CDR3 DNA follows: TGTGCCAGCAGCCTCTCAGCGGACAGGGGTAACGGGGAGCTGTTTTTT.

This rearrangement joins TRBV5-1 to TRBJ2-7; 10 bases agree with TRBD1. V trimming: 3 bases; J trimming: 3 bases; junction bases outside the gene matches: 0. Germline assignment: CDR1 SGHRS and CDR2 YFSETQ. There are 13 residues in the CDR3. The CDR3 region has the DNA TGCGCCAGCAGCTGGGACAGGGGCTACGAGCAGTACTTC. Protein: CASSWDRGYEQYF.

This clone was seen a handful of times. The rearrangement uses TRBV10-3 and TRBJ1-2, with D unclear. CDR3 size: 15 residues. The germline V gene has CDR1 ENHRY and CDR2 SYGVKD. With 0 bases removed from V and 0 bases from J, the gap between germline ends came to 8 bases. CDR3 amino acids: CAISESTISNYGYTF. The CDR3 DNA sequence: TGTGCCATCAGTGAGTCAACTATTTCTAACTATGGCTACACCTTC.

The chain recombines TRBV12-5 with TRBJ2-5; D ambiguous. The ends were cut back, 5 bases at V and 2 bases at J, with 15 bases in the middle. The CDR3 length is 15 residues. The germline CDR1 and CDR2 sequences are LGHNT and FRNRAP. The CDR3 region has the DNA TGTGCTAGTGGTGCCTCTAACGGTGAACAAGAGACCCAGTACTTC. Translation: CASGASNGEQETQYF.

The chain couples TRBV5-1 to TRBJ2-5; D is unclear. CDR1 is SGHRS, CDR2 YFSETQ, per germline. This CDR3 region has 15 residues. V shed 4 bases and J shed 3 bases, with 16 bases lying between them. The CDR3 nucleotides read TGCGCCAGCAGCCCTCTCCAGTTGGGCGAAGAGACCCAGTACTTC. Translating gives CASSPLQLGEETQYF.

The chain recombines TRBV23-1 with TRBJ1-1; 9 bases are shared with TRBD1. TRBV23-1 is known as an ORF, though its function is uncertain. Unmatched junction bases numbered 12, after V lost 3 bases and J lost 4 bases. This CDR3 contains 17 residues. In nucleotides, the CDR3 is TGCGCCAGCAGTCAGCACCGGGACAGGGTCCAGGGCACTGAAGCTTTCTTT. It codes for CASSQHRDRVQGTEAFF.